The 6 T cell receptor beta chains listed next were all sequenced from one sample in a study of T cells expressing NK-cell markers. TCRdb reprocessed the 5' RACE reads and stores each CDR3 protein as one record, lacking DNA. The sample table sets out 300,000 to 450,000 distinct CDR3 sequences. The sequenced material came from blood T cells: a sorted CD56 or NKG2C T cell subset, CD4+ or CD8+ T cells, or bulk PBMC T cells (not recorded which). These TCRs come from a man aged 18-75 years in good health.

The CDR3 region is CSARGTSGNYEQYF. The chain has TRBV20-1 and TRBJ2-7; without DNA, the TCRdb call of TRBD2 cannot be checked. Germline CDR1 is DFQATT and CDR2 is SNEGSKA (reference sequence). The CDR3 is made up of 14 amino acids.

The V call is TRBV12-3 or TRBV12-4, the J call TRBJ1-4. This CDR3 has 15 residues. The chain's CDR3 is CASSLRGATNEKLFF.

The J gene is TRBJ2-3, the V gene TRBV5-1. The CDR3 is made up of 14 amino acids. Germline CDR1 SGHRS, CDR2 YFSETQ. The chain's CDR3 is CASGRLRSTDTQYF.

The chain couples TRBV5-1 to TRBJ1-2. CDR3 size: 13 residues. CDR1 and CDR2 (germline): SGHRS, YFSETQ. Here the CDR3 reads CASSWGADQGYTF.

This chain uses TRBV5-6 with TRBJ2-5; TCRdb's D call of TRBD1 is untestable without DNA. The germline CDR1 and CDR2 sequences are SGHDT and YYEEEE. The CDR3 extends over 15 amino acids. The CDR3 loop is CASSLRGPYQETQYF.

This chain links TRBV14 with TRBJ1-3. This CDR3 spans 14 amino acids. Germline CDR1 SGHDN, CDR2 FVKESK. This CDR3 is CASSQIISGNTIYF.